This T cell receptor (beta chain) was observed in a study of human T cells and chemical hapten exposure (dated by TCRdb to about 2021). Concerning the study at large: For sensitization, 2% DPC in acetone was applied to a 2 cm by 2 cm area of upper inner arm skin. Patients additionally received weekly therapeutic DPC doses to the scalp throughout the approximately 25-week study period. Patch testing on the upper back used Finn chambers containing 0.01% DPC, with scoring done after 6 days according to International Contact Dermatitis Research Group standards. The patient cohort, mostly female, included alopecia areata with under or over 50% scalp involvement, alopecia totalis and alopecia universalis. Libraries were combined into a pool for sequencing, and differences in TCR yield between samples came mainly from small differences in library volumes within the pool. The study tracked peripheral blood TCR repertoire changes in vivo during primary and secondary sensitization to the hapten diphenylcyclopropenone (DPC) in alopecia patients. Blood samples were taken from patients before sensitization (week 0) and at 2, 6 and about 24 weeks after DPC sensitization. For TCR sequencing, blood came from about 28 alopecia patients at anywhere from one to four time points (pre-sensitization, 2, 6 and 24 weeks).

Read against the paper, the sample's time point label means: pre-sensitization, week 0. The sample's treatment or condition label is to be understood as: therapeutic diphenylcyclopropenone sensitization with weekly scalp DPC. Blood at each patch-test visit was drawn before the patch test was applied. Patients were eligible if aged 18 to 70, diagnosed with alopecia and judged suitable for DPC therapy, and pregnant patients were excluded. Total RNA was extracted from unfractionated whole blood that had been collected in Tempus Blood RNA tubes. As concerns this clonotype: This clone's antigen is unknown. No base quality values were provided; no much bigger clone lies one nucleotide off.

V lost 0 bases and J lost 0 bases, and the count of bases not matched to a germline gene is 10. For CDR1 and CDR2, the germline V gene lists LGHNA and YNFKEQ. From the cysteine through the phenylalanine, the CDR3 covers 18 amino acids. This entry keeps only the CDR3 DNA: 54 bases, framed from base 1. The library was obtained by RACE. Data came from a NextSeq 500. During library preparation, unique molecular identifiers were attached to individual cDNA molecules so that TCRs could be counted quantitatively and reproducibly. From each blood RNA sample, both TCR alpha and TCR beta chains were sequenced. As for the original processing: A median of approximately 100,000 TCRs per sample was observed, with a range of about 23,224 to 690,600. The Decombinator software suite was used to annotate V, J and CDR3 in the TCR reads. For PS versus PT1 abundance plots, all samples were subsampled to the same number of TCRs (28,000). Expanded TCRs were defined as absent before sensitization and observed at least eight times at the 2-week time point. TCRdb redid the processing of the public reads, applying fastp at Q25 and MiXCR, and retained in-frame beta chains. Merged by CDR3 protein, the rows form single entries marked with the most common genes and DNA. Here the V and J calls rest on TCRdb's processing, not on the authors' analysis. The sample data list roughly 88,000 distinct CDR3 sequences, and approximately 9.9% of these were observed just once. In total, the top ten clones hold more than 3% of the sample.

The research as a whole found: All patients had alopecia, a presumed autoimmune disease, so their immune response might differ from that of healthy individuals. Patch test score correlated positively with the number of PT1 expanded TCRs, reaching significance at thresholds 8, 16 and 32 but not at 4. Repeated subsampling changed both the strength of the expansion versus patch-test correlation and the threshold at which that correlation became significant. Significantly more large CDR3 similarity clusters were formed by expanded TCRs than by pre-sensitization or healthy control sets, consistent with antigen-driven responses. No change with DPC sensitization was found in the number of TCRs above 1 in 1000 frequency, and no evidence of global repertoire structure alterations was found.

This receptor was identified in a woman in her forties with alopecia areata. Some clones in this sample may be carry-over from other donors' samples. The chain was built from TRBV4-2 and TRBJ1-1; 7 of the junction bases match TRBD1. Sequencing was performed on whole blood, taken in connection with sensitization to the hapten diphenylcyclopropenone (DPC). The DNA sequence is TGTGCCAGCAGCCAAGATTTAGTGAGGACAGGTCTGAACACTGAAGCTTTCTTT. Translated, this is CASSQDLVRTGLNTEAFF.